This T cell receptor beta chain comes out of a study of shared clonotypes between healthy human individuals. Study information: The cohort had a couple of women and a few men, ages 18 to 49. Study-level results: Unshared clonotypes carried lower generation probabilities than those common to all four donors.

As for this clone: Its antigen is undetermined.

The assay was immunoSEQ multiplex PCR, and TCRdb's table has in-frame clones only and misses some. Of 85,000 to 100,000 clones listed, 67% are singletons. Sequenced sample: memory CD8+ T cells sorted from blood. Subset indicated: CD45RO+ cells pooled with CCR7-negative TemRA cells. This receptor was obtained from a man aged 30 to 45 in good health.

The CDR3 DNA reads TGTGCCAGCAGTGAAGCGCGTTCCTACGAGCAGTACTTC. Translating it yields CASSEARSYEQYF. The chain joins TRBV2 to TRBJ2-7; D remains unclear. CDR1 is SNHLY, CDR2 FYNNEI, per germline. This CDR3 is built from 13 residues. V lost 0 bases and J 1 base, leaving 4 bases between the germline ends.